This TCR beta chain was sequenced during a study of blood T cell repertoires in COVID-19. Libraries were prepared by immunoSEQ multiplex PCR; TCRdb keeps only in-frame clonotypes and omits some of them. The sample yields about 200,000 clones, about four fifths seen once. The sample comprised peripheral blood. The TCR originated in a man aged 60-69 years with acute or convalescent COVID-19.

The CDR3 region has the DNA TGTGCCAGCAGCTTGGGCCCCAGGGAAAGCAATCAGCCCCAGCATTTT. Its protein is CASSLGPRESNQPQHF. The chain uses TRBV5-4 and TRBJ1-5, with a tentative D call TRBD1 (5 bases). The CDR3 has 16 amino acids. The V gene's germline CDR1 is SGHNT and CDR2 YYREEE (reference sequence). Trimming pared 0 bases from V and 1 base from J, leaving 11 bases between.